The entry that follows covers one T cell receptor (beta chain) sequence. The data were taken from a study of T cell responses to AZD1222 COVID-19 vaccine. Clones were sequenced by immunoSEQ multiplex PCR, and TCRdb holds only the in-frame ones, with some missing. The sample holds about 150,000 clones, 90% to 95% seen once. The length of the CDR3 is 17 residues. Germline-derived CDR1 and CDR2 are SQVTM and ANQGSEA. Unmatched junction bases numbered 15, after V lost 7 bases and J lost 2 bases. The clonotype originates from an adult who received the AZD1222 COVID-19 vaccine. The sample was peripheral blood, taken 28 days after the second AZD1222 dose. The rearrangement uses TRBV29-1 and TRBJ2-1, with TRBD2 matching 9 bases. CDR3: CSARLAVVLKPYNEQFF. The CDR3 nucleotides read TGCAGCGCAAGACTAGCGGTAGTCCTTAAGCCCTACAATGAGCAGTTCTTC.